The 28 T cell receptor beta chains below all came from one sample that was sequenced in a study of T-cell reconstitution after alpha-beta-depleted transplantation in children. Researchers prepared the TCRbeta library using unique molecular identifiers, the study reports. Each CDR3 protein gets one entry after TCRdb re-called the PCR reads with MiXCR. The sample contains about 370,000 distinct CDR3 sequences, over 20% of which appear only once. The sample was PBMCs from the stem cell graft donor, taken from the stem cell graft. The receptors originated from a human donor who donated a stem cell graft to a child with acute myeloid leukemia.

The V call is TRBV6-6, the J call TRBJ2-2, with D hard to call. Germline CDR1 MNHNY, CDR2 SVGAGI (reference sequence). The CDR3 extends over 13 amino acids. The V end was cut by 2 bases, the J end by 2 bases, with 3 bases between. CDR3 loop: CASSYTNTGELFF. Here the CDR3 DNA reads TGTGCCAGCAGTTACACAAACACCGGGGAGCTGTTTTTT.

Here the CDR3 reads CASSQVYSLEQFF. CDR3 DNA sequence: TGTGCCAGCAGCCAAGTGTATAGCCTGGAGCAGTTCTTC. V gene TRBV14 combines with J gene TRBJ2-1; D unclear. The CDR3 totals 13 residues. Looked up from germline, CDR1 is SGHDN and CDR2 is FVKESK. Trimming left V 1 base short and J 10 bases short, with 11 bases between. Variable domain in full (rest from reference TRBV14 and TRBJ2-1): EAGVTQFPSHSVIEKGQTVTLRCDPISGHDNLYWYRRVMGKEIKFLLHFVKESKQDESGMPNNRFLAERTGGTYSTLKVQPAELEDSGVYFCASSQVYSLEQFFGPGTRLTVL.

This clonotype was recorded at least ten times. V usage is TRBV20-1 and J usage is TRBJ2-7, with 7 bases fitting TRBD2. Germline values: CDR1 DFQATT, CDR2 SNEGSKA (reference sequence). V lost 4 bases to trimming and J lost 5 bases; unmatched junction nucleotides: 5. The CDR3 length is 12 residues. The chain's CDR3 is CSATTSSHEQYF. Here the CDR3 DNA reads TGCAGTGCTACGACTAGCAGCCACGAGCAGTACTTC.

V usage is TRBV29-1 and J usage is TRBJ2-3; TRBD1 aligns across 9 bases. CDR1 is SQVTM, CDR2 ANQGSEA, per germline. The CDR3 consists of 12 residues. V shed 6 bases, J shed 4 bases, and the junction held 2 bases outside the gene matches. CDR3 DNA sequence: TGCAGCGTCCGGACAGGGGCAGATACGCAGTATTTT. Amino acids: CSVRTGADTQYF.

This clonotype was observed a few times. The chain links TRBV27 to TRBJ1-2; D may be TRBD1 (5 bases). Looked up from germline, CDR1 is MNHEY and CDR2 is SMNVEV (reference sequence). The CDR3 spans 14 residues. V lost 2 bases to trimming and J lost 2 bases, with 9 bases between them. This CDR3 reads CASSLRGGNYGYTF. As DNA, the CDR3 is TGTGCCAGCAGTTTACGCGGGGGAAACTATGGCTACACCTTC.

The CDR3 loop is CASSPGESSYEQYF. The CDR3 region has the DNA TGTGCCAGCAGCCCAGGGGAGAGCTCCTACGAGCAGTACTTC. The chain uses TRBV7-9 and TRBJ2-7, with D possibly matching TRBD1 (6 bases). Trimming took off 5 bases at V and 0 bases at J, with 11 bases between the two ends. This CDR3 is 14 amino acids long. Germline V gene lookup returns CDR1 SEHNR and CDR2 FQNEAQ (reference sequence).

This chain uses TRBV4-2 with TRBJ2-3; 7 nucleotides line up with TRBD1. Germline values: CDR1 LGHNA, CDR2 YNFKEQ. Germline trimming cut 5 bases from V and 2 bases from J; bases unmatched to any gene: 7. The CDR3 is 15 residues long. The CDR3 DNA reads TGTGCCAGCAGCTTTAGGGGGCAGTACACAGATACGCAGTATTTT. Translating it yields CASSFRGQYTDTQYF.

This clonotype was seen a few times. J is TRBJ2-5 and V is TRBV29-1; D may be TRBD1 (6 bases). Trimming removed 4 bases at V and 5 bases at J, with 26 bases between. Germline-derived CDR1 and CDR2 are SQVTM and ANQGSEA. The CDR3 is made up of 17 amino acids. CDR3 sequence (DNA): TGCAGCGTTGTCGCTAGGGCCGGGACACGCCGAGGGGAGACCCAGTACTTC. Translation: CSVVARAGTRRGETQYF.

This clonotype has a count of ten or more. The rearrangement joins TRBV27 to TRBJ2-7, with 9 bases that match TRBD2. After removal of 5 bases from V and 3 bases from J, the junction contained 5 bases not matched to a gene. This CDR3 region has 14 residues. CDR1 is MNHEY and CDR2 is SMNVEV in the germline V gene (reference sequence). The CDR3, as DNA: TGTGCCAGCAGTGGCAGCGGGAGGTTCTACGAGCAGTACTTC. Residues: CASSGSGRFYEQYF.

There are a few counts of this clonotype. This chain links TRBV27 with TRBJ2-3, with no clear D. V lost 2 bases, J lost 2 bases, and 8 bases lay in between. Germline CDR1 reads MNHEY; CDR2 reads SMNVEV (reference sequence). The CDR3 sequence is 14 residues long. The CDR3 spells CASSLVTHTDTQYF. The CDR3 bases are TGTGCCAGCAGTTTAGTGACCCACACAGATACGCAGTATTTT.

Only a few counts were recorded for this clonotype. CDR3 in DNA: TGTGCCAGCACCGGGACAGCTGAAGCTTTCTTT. Translated: CASTGTAEAFF. This chain connects TRBV6-1 to TRBJ1-1; TRBD1 matches 7 bases. The CDR3 loop spans 11 amino acids. V lost 7 bases and J lost 6; bases outside the gene matches: 2. Germline V lookup: CDR1 MNHNS, CDR2 SASEGT.

The rearrangement uses TRBV27 and TRBJ2-3, with a weak D call TRBD2 (5 bases). The CDR3 spans 16 residues. Germline-derived CDR1 and CDR2 are MNHEY and SMNVEV (reference sequence). V was cut by 8 bases and J by 1 base, with 19 bases left in between. The CDR3 protein is CASSRGTLGGTDTQYF. In nucleotides, the CDR3 is TGTGCCAGCTCCCGGGGAACCCTCGGGGGCACAGATACGCAGTATTTT.

The chain carries TRBV28 and TRBJ2-7; TRBD1 matches at 8 bases. From germline, CDR1 is MDHEN and CDR2 SYDVKM. The CDR3 is 13 amino acids. Trimming cost V 6 bases and J 6 bases; bases outside gene matches: 7. The CDR3 reads CASRPPTGVEQYF. The CDR3, as DNA: TGTGCCAGCAGGCCTCCGACAGGGGTCGAGCAGTACTTC.

This clonotype was found many times. This chain links TRBV6-6 with TRBJ2-5; the D is unclear. The CDR3 has 13 residues. CDR1 is MNHNY and CDR2 is SVGAGI in the germline V gene (reference sequence). The V end was cut by 6 bases, the J end by 7 bases, with 15 bases between. CDR3 DNA: TGTGCCAGCAGCTCAGACGAGTCGGGGACCCAGTACTTC. This codes for CASSSDESGTQYF.

This clonotype is a singleton in its sample. The V call is TRBV24-1, the J call TRBJ2-5; D may be TRBD2 (5 bases). Germline lookup yields CDR1 KGHDR and CDR2 SFDVKD. Trimming took 4 bases from V and 5 from J, leaving 16 bases between them. The CDR3 runs to 15 residues. Written as DNA, the CDR3 is TGTGCCACCAGTGACCGGAGTGAGGGCGGGGAGACCCAGTACTTC. This codes for CATSDRSEGGETQYF.

This clonotype turned up a few times. The chain combines TRBV4-2 with TRBJ2-2; TRBD2 matches 7 bases. The CDR3 runs 14 residues. Germline CDR1 LGHNA, CDR2 YNFKEQ. V trimming: 3 bases; J trimming: 3 bases; junction bases outside the gene matches: 1. In nucleotides, the CDR3 is TGTGCCAGCAGCCAGGGGGGGGACACCGGGGAGCTGTTTTTT. This translates into CASSQGGDTGELFF.

The rearrangement uses TRBV6-1 and TRBJ2-3; 16 positions agree with TRBD2. The CDR3 contains 18 residues. The V and J ends lost 9 bases and 2 bases, in that order; junction bases with no gene match: 11. CDR1 MNHNS and CDR2 SASEGT come from the germline V gene. In DNA form, the CDR3 reads TGTGCCAGACCGGGACTAGCGGGAGGGCTCCCCCACACAGATACGCAGTATTTT. Protein product: CARPGLAGGLPHTDTQYF.

V and J are TRBV7-8 and TRBJ2-3; 9 nucleotides agree with TRBD1. The CDR3 contains 17 residues. Germline CDR1 and CDR2: SGHVS and FQNEAQ. J lost 2 bases, V lost 1 base, and 7 bases had no gene match. The CDR3 reads CASSLVGGQGFTDTQYF. CDR3 nucleotides: TGTGCCAGCAGCTTAGTTGGTGGACAGGGGTTCACAGATACGCAGTATTTT. The entire variable domain, with the rest obtained from reference TRBV7-8 and TRBJ2-3, is as follows: GAGVSQSPRYKVAKRGQDVALRCDPISGHVSLFWYQQALGQGPEFLTYFQNEAQLDKSGLPSDRFFAERPEGSVSTLKIQRTQQEDSAVYLCASSLVGGQGFTDTQYFGPGTRLTVL.

This clonotype was detected a few times. The chain is built from TRBV5-1 and TRBJ1-1; 7 positions match TRBD1. The CDR3 loop spans 15 amino acids. After removal of 3 bases from V and 1 base from J, the junction contained 6 bases not matched to a gene. The germline gives CDR1 SGHRS, CDR2 YFSETQ. The CDR3 reads CASSSETGKNTEAFF. CDR3 bases: TGCGCCAGCAGCTCCGAGACAGGGAAGAACACTGAAGCTTTCTTT. The full variable domain, its missing parts supplied by reference TRBV5-1 and TRBJ1-1, is KAGVTQTPRYLIKTRGQQVTLSCSPISGHRSVSWYQQTPGQGLQFLFEYFSETQRNKGNFPGRFSGRQFSNSRSEMNVSTLELGDSALYLCASSSETGKNTEAFFGQGTRLTVV.

This clonotype showed up just a few times. This chain joins TRBV27 and TRBJ1-1; 8 nucleotides line up with TRBD1. CDR1 is MNHEY and CDR2 is SMNVEV in the germline V gene (reference sequence). This CDR3 is built from 15 residues. Germline trimming cut 3 bases from V and 1 base from J; bases unmatched to any gene: 4. The CDR3 reads CASSLTGAPNTEAFF. The CDR3 bases are TGTGCCAGCAGTTTGACAGGGGCCCCGAACACTGAAGCTTTCTTT.

V usage is TRBV27 and J usage is TRBJ2-3, with no clear D. Germline CDR1 and CDR2: MNHEY and SMNVEV (reference sequence). The V gene lost 2 bases and the J gene lost 4 bases, with 13 bases spanning the gap. This CDR3 region has 15 residues. CDR3 bases: TGTGCCAGCAGTTTAAACCCTAATGGAGCAGATACGCAGTATTTT. Translating it yields CASSLNPNGADTQYF.

The chain has TRBV6-1 and TRBJ2-2; D gene ambiguous. V was clipped by 7 bases and J by 1 base, with 10 bases between them. The CDR3 extends over 14 amino acids. Per the germline V gene, CDR1 is MNHNS and CDR2 is SASEGT. CDR3 sequence (DNA): TGTGCCAGCATGTCAGGACGGAACACCGGGGAGCTGTTTTTT. It yields the protein CASMSGRNTGELFF.

This clonotype occurred once. The chain joins TRBV5-1 to TRBJ2-2, with TRBD1 identical over 7 bases. With 4 bases clipped from V and 5 bases from J, the junction kept 8 bases outside the gene matches. From germline, CDR1 is SGHRS and CDR2 YFSETQ. The CDR3 consists of 15 residues. Written as DNA, the CDR3 is TGCGCCAGCAGCCTCGACAGGGTGACGACCGGGGAGCTGTTTTTT. Encoded protein: CASSLDRVTTGELFF. Looking up the rest from reference TRBV5-1 and TRBJ2-2 gives the full variable domain: KAGVTQTPRYLIKTRGQQVTLSCSPISGHRSVSWYQQTPGQGLQFLFEYFSETQRNKGNFPGRFSGRQFSNSRSEMNVSTLELGDSALYLCASSLDRVTTGELFFGEGSRLTVL.

The rearrangement links TRBV6-1 to TRBJ2-3; 7 bases match TRBD2. CDR1 is MNHNS and CDR2 is SASEGT in the germline V gene. The CDR3 contains 14 residues. V was pared by 6 bases and J by 2 bases, with 5 bases of the junction left unmatched. The CDR3 nucleotides are TGTGCCAGCAGGAGGGAGGGGACCACAGATACGCAGTATTTT. It specifies CASRREGTTDTQYF.

There are many counts of this clonotype. This chain joins TRBV20-1 and TRBJ2-7; 8 nucleotides agree with TRBD1. After removal of 3 bases from V and 3 bases from J, the junction contained 1 base not matched to a gene. Germline-derived CDR1 and CDR2 are DFQATT and SNEGSKA (reference sequence). The CDR3 contains 12 residues. For the CDR3, the DNA is TGCAGTGCTAGCAGGGGGCTCTACGAGCAGTACTTC. Protein sequence: CSASRGLYEQYF.

This clonotype was seen a handful of times. The chain is built from TRBV5-6 and TRBJ2-7; 11 bases agree with TRBD2. V shed 2 bases and J 2 bases; nucleotides not matched to a gene: 3. Germline lookup yields CDR1 SGHDT and CDR2 YYEEEE. There are 15 residues in the CDR3. CDR3 loop: CASSFPGLAAYEQYF. For the CDR3, the DNA is TGTGCCAGCAGCTTTCCGGGACTAGCGGCCTACGAGCAGTACTTC. Variable domain in full (rest from reference TRBV5-6 and TRBJ2-7): DAGVTQSPTHLIKTRGQQVTLRCSPKSGHDTVSWYQQALGQGPQFIFQYYEEEERQRGNFPDRFSGHQFPNYSSELNVNALLLGDSALYLCASSFPGLAAYEQYFGPGTRLTVT.

The V call is TRBV28, the J call TRBJ2-7; D call uncertain. Germline V lookup: CDR1 MDHEN, CDR2 SYDVKM. CDR3 size: 14 residues. V was pared by 5 bases and J by 3 bases, with 14 bases between. The CDR3 is CASSEDRTVYEQYF. CDR3 DNA: TGTGCCAGCAGTGAGGACCGAACTGTCTACGAGCAGTACTTC.

This clonotype was counted many times. This chain joins TRBV29-1 and TRBJ2-7; TRBD2 might be the D (5 bases). V lost 4 bases to trimming and J lost 1 base, with 17 bases between them. This CDR3 comprises 15 residues. Germline assignment: CDR1 SQVTM and CDR2 ANQGSEA. CDR3 coding DNA: TGCAGCGTTGGAGGCCTTGGACTCCTATCCTACGAGCAGTACTTC. It yields the protein CSVGGLGLLSYEQYF.